This T cell receptor (beta chain) was observed in a study of Graves' ophthalmopathy and Graves' hyperthyroidism. Amplification targeted the TCR beta CDR3 regions, with RNA transcripts as the source material. Second-round multiplex PCR followed a first-round RT-PCR using HTBI primers. TCRdb called the multiplex PCR reads again in MiXCR, with one record for every CDR3 protein. The data contain about 210,000 distinct CDR3 sequences, 25% to 30% of them singletons. Germline V CDR1 and CDR2: GTSNPN, SVGIG (reference sequence). With V trimmed by 2 bases and J by 0 bases, 12 bases remained unmatched. The CDR3 spans 20 residues. Many counts were recorded for this clonotype.

The clonotype was recovered from a man between 45 and 60 years old with Graves' ophthalmopathy. V usage is TRBV30 and J usage is TRBJ2-6, with 11 bases that match TRBD2. Sequenced sample: peripheral blood. This chain's CDR3 is CAWSPEVGGLAGSGANVLTF. Written as DNA, the CDR3 is TGTGCCTGGAGTCCTGAGGTGGGTGGACTAGCGGGCTCTGGGGCCAACGTCCTGACTTTC.